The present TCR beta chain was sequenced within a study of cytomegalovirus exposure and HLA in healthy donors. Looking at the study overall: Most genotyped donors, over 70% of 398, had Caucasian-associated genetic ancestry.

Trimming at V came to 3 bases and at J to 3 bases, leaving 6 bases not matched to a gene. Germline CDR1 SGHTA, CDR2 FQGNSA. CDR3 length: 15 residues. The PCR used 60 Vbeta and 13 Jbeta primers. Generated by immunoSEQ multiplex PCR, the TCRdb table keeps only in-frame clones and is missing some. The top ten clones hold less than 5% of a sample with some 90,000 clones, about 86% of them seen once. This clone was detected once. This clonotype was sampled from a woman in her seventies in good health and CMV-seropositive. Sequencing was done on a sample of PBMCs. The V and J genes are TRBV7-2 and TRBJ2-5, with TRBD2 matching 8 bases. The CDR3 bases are TGTGCCAGCAGCTTTTCGGGAGGGCCGGAAGAGACCCAGTACTTC. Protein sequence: CASSFSGGPEETQYF.